One sample yielded the 20 T cell receptor beta chains listed below, sequenced in a study of T cells in Graves' hyperthyroidism and ophthalmopathy. Researchers amplified the TCR beta CDR3 regions from RNA transcripts. Primed by the HTBI set, a first-round RT-PCR was run on the TCR CDR3. TCRdb redid the calling of the multiplex PCR reads with MiXCR, one entry per CDR3 protein. This sample carries approximately 560,000 distinct CDR3 sequences, about 15% of them seen once, and the ten largest clones take around 7.5%. The sample comprised blood. Every receptor here comes from a woman in her thirties with Graves' hyperthyroidism.

This clonotype has at least ten counts. The CDR3 sequence is CASSLGNRGLTPPPKQQREKLFF. The CDR3 nucleotides read TGTGCCAGCAGTTTAGGGAACAGGGGGCTCACACCACCACCCAAACAACAGCGTGAAAAACTGTTTTTT. The gene calls are TRBV12-3 or TRBV12-4 and TRBJ1-4; the match to TRBD1 covers 9 bases. V lost 1 base and J lost 7; bases outside the gene matches: 28. This CDR3 comprises 23 residues.

The CDR3 nucleotides are TGCAGTGCTACACTCGGCTCGTTATACGAGCAGTACTTC. This sequence encodes CSATLGSLYEQYF. The chain links TRBV20-1 to TRBJ2-7; D ambiguous. Trimming shortened V by 4 bases and J by 4 bases, and 14 bases separated the two germline ends. The CDR3 extends over 13 amino acids. The germline CDR1 and CDR2 sequences are DFQATT and SNEGSKA (reference sequence).

The chain uses TRBV11-2 and TRBJ2-2, with D uncertain. The CDR3 spans 13 residues. The V end was cut by 1 base, the J end by 6 bases, with 6 bases between. Germline V gene lookup returns CDR1 SGHAT and CDR2 FQNNGV. The CDR3 DNA reads TGTGCCAGCAGCTTAGTTGTTTCCGGGGAGCTGTTTTTT. Its protein is CASSLVVSGELFF.

On this clonotype: A clone one base away is much larger, so this may be a read error. V and J are TRBV7-9 and TRBJ2-7, with D perhaps matching TRBD1 (6 bases). This CDR3 is built from 15 residues. Looked up from germline, CDR1 is SEHNR and CDR2 is FQNEAQ (reference sequence). V lost 5 bases, J lost 5 bases, and 19 bases lay in between. In DNA, the CDR3 is TGTGCCAGCAGCCGATTTACCGGGACAAGGAACGAGCAGTACTTC. Its protein product is CASSRFTGTRNEQYF.

The V gene is TRBV5-4, the J gene TRBJ2-5; D is unclear. V was pared by 0 bases and J by 7 bases, with 13 bases between. CDR3 length: 14 amino acids. The germline V gene has CDR1 SGHNT and CDR2 YYREEE (reference sequence). The CDR3 nucleotides read TGTGCCAGCAGCTTGGAGGGTAGCTGGGGGACCCAGTACTTC. This translates into CASSLEGSWGTQYF. The full variable domain, completed using reference TRBV5-4 and TRBJ2-5, is ETGVTQSPTHLIKTRGQQVTLRCSSQSGHNTVSWYQQALGQGPQFIFQYYREEENGRGNFPPRFSGLQFPNYSSELNVNALELDDSALYLCASSLEGSWGTQYFGPGTRLLVL.

The chain carries TRBV20-1 and TRBJ1-4; D not resolved. Trimming stripped 7 bases from V and 6 bases from J, with 15 bases between. The CDR3 covers 13 residues. Looked up from germline, CDR1 is DFQATT and CDR2 is SNEGSKA (reference sequence). The CDR3: CSGVRAGYEKLFF. CDR3 bases: TGCAGTGGTGTCCGGGCCGGTTATGAAAAACTGTTTTTT.

In its sample, this clonotype was seen many times. The V gene is TRBV3-1, the J gene TRBJ1-3; D gene unclear. Per germline, CDR1 LGHDT and CDR2 YNNKEL (reference sequence). V was pared by 0 bases and J by 4 bases, with 10 bases between. This CDR3 is built from 15 residues. CDR3 sequence: CASSQDETPGNTIYF. The CDR3 bases are TGTGCCAGCAGCCAAGATGAGACACCCGGAAACACCATATATTTT.

Many counts were recorded for this clonotype. The chain employs TRBV2 and TRBJ2-7, with 10 positions matching TRBD1. This CDR3 has 14 residues. Looked up from germline, CDR1 is SNHLY and CDR2 is FYNNEI. Trimming removed 8 bases from V and 5 bases from J; junction bases left unmatched: 9. The CDR3 sequence is CASLERDRGNEQYF. CDR3 nucleotide sequence: TGTGCCAGCCTCGAGAGGGACAGGGGTAACGAGCAGTACTTC.

As regards this clonotype: This may be a read error, as it is one base from a much larger clone. V is TRBV20-1 and J is TRBJ2-5, with a weak D call TRBD2 (6 bases). This CDR3 comprises 11 residues. Germline lookup yields CDR1 DFQATT and CDR2 SNEGSKA (reference sequence). Trimming left V 7 bases short and J 4 bases short, with 10 bases between. For the CDR3, the DNA is TGCAGTGGCGGGATACTAGAGACCCAGTACTTC. The encoded protein is CSGGILETQYF.

This clonotype was recorded a few times. The V gene is TRBV30, the J gene TRBJ1-3; D ambiguous. The CDR3 runs to 13 residues. In germline, CDR1 is GTSNPN, CDR2 SVGIG (reference sequence). V shed 7 bases and J shed 0 bases, with 10 bases lying between them. The CDR3 is CASGLTSGNTIYF. CDR3 in DNA: TGTGCCTCCGGACTGACCTCTGGAAACACCATATATTTT. The full variable domain, with the rest looked up from reference TRBV30 and TRBJ1-3, is SQTIHQWPATLVQPVGSPLSLECTVEGTSNPNLYWYRQAAGRGLQLLFYSVGIGQISSEVPQNLSASRPQDRQFILSSKKLLLSDSGFYLCASGLTSGNTIYFGEGSWLTVV.

The chain combines TRBV9 with TRBJ2-3; 7 bases match TRBD2. Looked up from germline, CDR1 is SGDLS and CDR2 is YYNGEE. The J segment lost 2 bases and the V segment lost 3 bases, leaving 9 bases of the junction unmatched. The CDR3 consists of 16 residues. This chain's CDR3 is CASSAEISGSTDTQYF. The DNA of the CDR3 is TGTGCCAGCAGCGCGGAAATTAGCGGGTCCACAGATACGCAGTATTTT.

This clonotype was picked up many times. This chain uses TRBV7-9 with TRBJ2-5, with D uncertain. This CDR3 has 15 residues. The germline gives CDR1 SEHNR, CDR2 FQNEAQ (reference sequence). V dropped 5 bases and J dropped 4 bases, with 17 bases sitting between them. The CDR3 bases are TGTGCCAGCAGCGCAGGTTCCGAGTTCAGAGAGACCCAGTACTTC. Its protein product is CASSAGSEFRETQYF. Supplemented by reference TRBV7-9 and TRBJ2-5, the full variable domain reads DTGVSQNPRHKITKRGQNVTFRCDPISEHNRLYWYRQTLGQGPEFLTYFQNEAQLEKSRLLSDRFSAERPKGSFSTLEIQRTEQGDSAMYLCASSAGSEFRETQYFGPGTRLLVL.

The rearrangement joins TRBV5-1 to TRBJ1-5; D not resolved. The V end lost 4 bases, the J end lost 4 bases, and 9 bases lay between the germline ends. The V gene's germline CDR1 is SGHRS and CDR2 YFSETQ. The CDR3 is 13 residues long. The CDR3 reads CASSRPTNQPQHF. The CDR3 region has the DNA TGCGCCAGCAGCCGACCCACAAATCAGCCCCAGCATTTT.

This clonotype turned up a few times. V is TRBV7-3 and J is TRBJ2-6, with D possibly matching TRBD2 (5 bases). CDR1 SGHTA and CDR2 FQGTGA come from the germline V gene. The CDR3 covers 16 residues. V lost 1 base to trimming and J lost 3 bases, with 10 bases between them. DNA for the CDR3: TGTGCCAGCAGCTTAATATCCGGAGGTGGGGCCAACGTCCTGACTTTC. This translates into CASSLISGGGANVLTF.

CDR3 protein: CASSLKQSGQPQHF. In DNA, the CDR3 is TGTGCCAGCAGTTTAAAACAGTCCGGTCAGCCCCAGCATTTT. The V and J genes are TRBV2 and TRBJ1-5; D not resolved. V gave up 5 bases and J gave up 6 bases, with 14 bases separating them. The CDR3 runs 14 residues. The germline gives CDR1 SNHLY, CDR2 FYNNEI.

This clonotype appeared many times. The V call is TRBV7-9, the J call TRBJ1-1, with TRBD1 identical over 12 bases. The CDR3 has 17 amino acids. CDR1 SEHNR and CDR2 FQNEAQ come from the germline V gene (reference sequence). V lost 4 bases, J lost 3 bases, and 9 bases stayed unmatched. The CDR3 nucleotides read TGTGCCAGCAGCTGGGGGACAGGGGGCGCAGGGGACACTGAAGCTTTCTTT. It codes for CASSWGTGGAGDTEAFF.

There are many counts of this clonotype. This rearrangement joins TRBV11-2 to TRBJ1-4, with D unresolved. This CDR3 region has 13 residues. The germline V gene encodes CDR1 SGHAT and CDR2 FQNNGV. V was pared by 1 base and J by 8 bases, with 8 bases between. The CDR3 here is CASSLARFEKLFF. The CDR3 DNA reads TGTGCCAGCAGCTTAGCCCGATTCGAAAAACTGTTTTTT.

This clonotype occurred a few times. V is TRBV7-9 and J is TRBJ1-4; no firm D call. Germline CDR1 SEHNR, CDR2 FQNEAQ (reference sequence). Between the trimmed V and J ends, which lost 3 bases and 5 bases, there was a span of 13 bases. The CDR3 covers 15 residues. CDR3 sequence: CASSFSPGVNEKLFF. The CDR3 nucleotides are TGTGCCAGCAGCTTCAGTCCAGGTGTAAATGAAAAACTGTTTTTT.

This clonotype turned up a few times. The CDR3 DNA is TGTGCCATCACGGCTAGCGGGGGAGGCACCGGGGAGCTGTTTTTT. This gives the protein CAITASGGGTGELFF. The chain couples TRBV10-3 to TRBJ2-2; 10 bases fit TRBD2. The ends lost 7 bases at V and 4 bases at J; junction bases unmatched: 6. The CDR3 spans 15 residues. The germline V gene encodes CDR1 ENHRY and CDR2 SYGVKD.

As concerns this clonotype: A read error may produce the germline difference seen at one junction end. The V gene is TRBV5-1, the J gene TRBJ2-1, with 7 bases that match TRBD2. Germline V gives CDR1 SGHRS, CDR2 YFSETQ. The CDR3 is 17 residues long. CDR3 DNA sequence: TGTGCCAGCAGCCAGGCGGGAACGGGGGGTTTGGGCAATGAGCAGTTCTTC. It translates to CASSQAGTGGLGNEQFF.